The 8 T cell receptor beta chains presented below share a single source sample, sequenced in a study of response to subunit inactivated influenza vaccine. TCRdb reprocessed the RT-PCR reads via MiXCR and lists one record per CDR3 protein. The data contain fewer than 750,000 distinct CDR3 sequences, less than 15% of them seen just once; the ten biggest clones take up roughly 11%. The source material was PBMCs from blood, sampled roughly 12 days after vaccination. The origin of the receptors is a man aged 50-59 years who received an inactivated influenza vaccine.

At least ten counts were recorded for this clonotype. This chain uses TRBV11-2 with TRBJ2-3, with 15 nucleotides matching TRBD2. Germline CDR1 and CDR2: SGHAT and FQNNGV. Trimming at V came to 5 bases and at J to 4 bases, leaving 10 bases not matched to a gene. This CDR3 spans 18 amino acids. CDR3 residues: CASSVGLAGGLSPDTQYF. The CDR3 nucleotides read TGTGCCAGCAGCGTAGGACTAGCGGGGGGGCTTTCCCCAGATACGCAGTATTTT.

The table lists this clonotype with many counts. V gene TRBV7-9 combines with J gene TRBJ2-2; TRBD2 matches 8 bases. V was clipped by 1 base and J by 4 bases; unmatched bases: 5. The CDR3 has 16 residues. Germline CDR1 and CDR2: SEHNR and FQNEAQ (reference sequence). CDR3 in amino acids: CASSLGVSGATGELFF. CDR3 sequence (DNA): TGTGCCAGCAGCTTAGGTGTTAGCGGGGCCACCGGGGAGCTGTTTTTT. Filled out from reference TRBV7-9 and TRBJ2-2, the complete variable domain reads DTGVSQNPRHKITKRGQNVTFRCDPISEHNRLYWYRQTLGQGPEFLTYFQNEAQLEKSRLLSDRFSAERPKGSFSTLEIQRTEQGDSAMYLCASSLGVSGATGELFFGEGSRLTVL.

The V and J genes are TRBV12-3 or TRBV12-4 and TRBJ1-1, with 9 bases matching TRBD1. The CDR3 spans 14 residues. Losses at the gene ends were 5 bases for V and 6 bases for J; bases not matched to a gene: 7. This CDR3 reads CASSLPGQGPEAFF. CDR3 in DNA: TGTGCCAGCAGTCTACCGGGACAGGGCCCTGAAGCTTTCTTT.

A note on this clonotype: One end of the junction fails to match germline, which may point to a read error. The chain employs TRBV24-1 and TRBJ1-2, with D unresolved. CDR1 KGHDR and CDR2 SFDVKD come from the germline V gene. This CDR3 contains 13 residues. The CDR3 bases are TGTGCCACCAGTGCCTCGTCGAACTTTGGCTACACCTTC. Its translation is CATSASSNFGYTF.

This clonotype was seen more than once but under ten times. This chain links TRBV3-1 with TRBJ2-1; D is perhaps TRBD1 (5 bases). Germline CDR1 and CDR2: LGHDT and YNNKEL (reference sequence). The V and J ends lost 5 bases and 9 bases respectively, with 14 bases between them. CDR3 size: 13 residues. CDR3 protein: CASSSTTGTEQFF. In DNA form, the CDR3 reads TGTGCCAGCAGCTCGACCACAGGTACTGAGCAGTTCTTC.

This clonotype was seen ten or more times. V is TRBV5-6 and J is TRBJ1-4; a possible D gene is TRBD1 (6 bases). Germline V lookup: CDR1 SGHDT, CDR2 YYEEEE. V lost 2 bases, J lost 0 bases, and 11 bases lay in between. There are 16 residues in the CDR3. DNA for the CDR3: TGTGCCAGCAGCTTCACGACAGGAGCAACTAATGAAAAACTGTTTTTT. This encodes CASSFTTGATNEKLFF. The full variable domain, rest sourced from reference TRBV5-6 and TRBJ1-4, is DAGVTQSPTHLIKTRGQQVTLRCSPKSGHDTVSWYQQALGQGPQFIFQYYEEEERQRGNFPDRFSGHQFPNYSSELNVNALLLGDSALYLCASSFTTGATNEKLFFGSGTQLSVL.

This clonotype was counted a few times. The chain has TRBV29-1 and TRBJ2-1; D not certain. The V gene lost 3 bases and the J gene lost 2 bases, with 17 bases spanning the gap. Germline assignment: CDR1 SQVTM and CDR2 ANQGSEA. The CDR3 is made up of 16 amino acids. CDR3 sequence reads: CSVDVLKGGTYNEQFF. In DNA form, the CDR3 reads TGCAGCGTTGACGTACTTAAGGGCGGAACCTACAATGAGCAGTTCTTC.

Ten or more counts support this clonotype. The chain has TRBV3-1 and TRBJ1-3, with D unresolved. Germline CDR1 and CDR2: LGHDT and YNNKEL (reference sequence). Trimming removed 4 bases from V and 4 bases from J, with 5 bases in between. CDR3 size: 12 residues. CDR3 DNA sequence: TGTGCCAGCAGCCCTACAGGAAACACCATATATTTT. Translation gives CASSPTGNTIYF.